These T cell receptor beta chains were read from a single sample in a study of blood T cell repertoires in COVID-19. Sequenced by immunoSEQ multiplex PCR; TCRdb stores in-frame clones only, minus some. The sample contains 200,000 to 300,000 clones, 86% of which appear only once. Sequencing input: peripheral blood. These receptors all come from a man aged 25-45 years with active or convalescent COVID-19. Both conserved end residues are part of each CDR3. A D gene is named only where the DNA matches it firmly. For some rows the clone size is stated as once, few or many, or as a class when expanded; others skip it.

>.|TRBV5-1|TRBJ2-3|.
CASSQGLGSTDTQYF
TGCGCCAGCAGCCAGGGGTTAGGTAGCACAGATACGCAGTATTTT
>.|TRBV3-1/TRBV3-2|TRBJ2-3|TRBD2
CASSPGGGGSTDTQYF
TGTGCCAGCAGCCCGGGAGGGGGGGGCAGCACAGATACGCAGTATTTT
>.|TRBV27|TRBJ1-1|.
CASSLRGNTEAFF
TGTGCCAGCAGTTTACGCGGAAACACTGAAGCTTTCTTT
>few|TRBV11-3|TRBJ2-1|TRBD2
CASSPRTSGYNEQFF
TGTGCCAGCAGCCCTCGGACTAGCGGCTACAATGAGCAGTTCTTC
>.|TRBV11-2|TRBJ2-1|TRBD2
CASSSGGQGGYNEQFF
TGTGCCAGCAGCTCGGGGGGGCAGGGTGGCTACAATGAGCAGTTCTTC
>.|TRBV2|TRBJ2-3|.
CASSGATGSTDTQYF
TGTGCCAGCAGTGGGGCAACAGGTAGCACAGATACGCAGTATTTT
>.|TRBV5-1|TRBJ2-1|TRBD2
CASSLSGTSLPYNEQFF
TGCGCCAGCAGCTTGTCAGGGACTAGCCTCCCCTACAATGAGCAGTTCTTC
>.|TRBV4-3|TRBJ2-1|TRBD2
CASSQEGAGGRWNEQFF
TGCGCCAGCAGCCAAGAAGGCGCGGGGGGGAGGTGGAATGAGCAGTTCTTC
>.|TRBV7-9|TRBJ2-1|TRBD2
CASSLPRAIAGGPYNEQFF
TGTGCCAGCAGCTTACCCCGCGCCATAGCGGGGGGTCCCTACAATGAGCAGTTCTTC
>.|TRBV6-2/TRBV6-3|TRBJ1-2|TRBD1
CASSSLGQAVYGYTF
TGTGCCAGCAGTTCGCTAGGACAGGCAGTCTATGGCTACACCTTC
>few|TRBV19|TRBJ1-5|TRBD1
CASSKEGTVVRQHF
TGTGCCAGTAGTAAAGAGGGGACAGTAGTGCGGCAGCATTTT